This TCR beta chain was recovered during a study of T-cell memory formation after mild COVID-19. Study summary: Across donors, TCR clusters were largely donor specific. Findings of the study overall: Later expanders leaned CD4+, whereas day 15 to 85 contracting clones were balanced CD4/CD8. Memory cells collected pre-infection included some clones that later responded, suggesting cross-reactive memory joined.

This clonotype was detected a few times. Its antigen is not identified. This CDR3 region has 14 residues. Trimming cost V 8 bases and J 1 base, with 14 bases left between them. TCR alpha and TCR beta cDNA libraries carrying sample barcodes and UMIs were produced by 5'RACE using constant-segment primers. One entry per CDR3 protein, called by TCRdb with MiXCR from the 5' RACE reads. This repertoire shows 400,000 or so distinct CDR3 sequences, roughly 20% found once; its top ten account for about 8.8%. The rearrangement joins TRBV12-3 or TRBV12-4 to TRBJ1-1; no reliable D call. This TCR came from an adult woman who had mild COVID-19 (a few samples of this study predate the infection). Cell type and time point are not known. Sequencing input: PBMCs or a T cell subset sorted from them (not recorded which). For the CDR3, the DNA is TGTGCCAGCCAAAGGCGGACGGGGAACACTGAAGCTTTCTTT. Its protein is CASQRRTGNTEAFF.